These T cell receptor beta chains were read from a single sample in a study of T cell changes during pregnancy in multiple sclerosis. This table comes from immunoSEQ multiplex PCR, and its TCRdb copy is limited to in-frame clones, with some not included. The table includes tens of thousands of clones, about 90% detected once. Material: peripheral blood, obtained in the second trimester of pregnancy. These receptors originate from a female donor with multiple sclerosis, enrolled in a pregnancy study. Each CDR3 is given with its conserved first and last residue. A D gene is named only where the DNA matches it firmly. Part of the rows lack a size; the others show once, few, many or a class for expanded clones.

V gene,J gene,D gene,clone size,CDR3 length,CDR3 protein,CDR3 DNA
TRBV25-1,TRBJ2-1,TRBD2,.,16,CASSESRAGAYNEQFF,TGTGCCAGCAGTGAAAGCCGAGCGGGGGCCTACAATGAGCAGTTCTTC
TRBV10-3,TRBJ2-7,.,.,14,CAISDARGSYEQYF,TGTGCCATCAGTGATGCTAGAGGGTCCTACGAGCAGTACTTC
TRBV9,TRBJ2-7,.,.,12,CASSGPRREQYF,TGTGCCAGCAGCGGTCCGAGGCGCGAGCAGTACTTC
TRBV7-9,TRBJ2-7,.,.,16,CASSLSARGPVGEQYF,TGTGCCAGCAGCTTATCGGCACGAGGGCCAGTGGGGGAGCAGTACTTC
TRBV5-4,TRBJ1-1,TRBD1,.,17,CASSLGVTGGLNTEAFF,TGTGCCAGCAGCTTGGGAGTGACAGGGGGCCTGAACACTGAAGCTTTCTTT
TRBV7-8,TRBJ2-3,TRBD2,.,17,CASSRPVLAAGTDTQYF,TGTGCCAGCAGCCGCCCCGTACTAGCGGCTGGCACAGATACGCAGTATTTT
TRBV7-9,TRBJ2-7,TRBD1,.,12,CASRGDSYEQYF,TGTGCCAGCAGGGGGGACAGCTACGAGCAGTACTTC
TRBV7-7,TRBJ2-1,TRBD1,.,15,CASSTGTGGHNEQFF,TGTGCTAGCAGTACCGGGACAGGGGGACACAATGAGCAGTTCTTC
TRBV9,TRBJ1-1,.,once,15,CASSVGQRLDTEAFF,TGTGCCAGCAGCGTAGGGCAGAGACTAGACACTGAAGCTTTCTTT
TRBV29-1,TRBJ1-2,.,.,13,CSVGSGGIDGYTF,TGCAGCGTGGGATCCGGGGGGATCGATGGCTACACCTTC
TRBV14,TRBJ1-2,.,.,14,CASSQLQFNYGYTF,TGTGCCAGCAGCCAACTACAGTTTAACTATGGCTACACCTTC
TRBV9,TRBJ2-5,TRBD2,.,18,CASSVAGTSGGPQETQYF,TGTGCCAGCAGCGTAGCTGGGACTAGCGGGGGGCCCCAAGAGACCCAGTACTTC
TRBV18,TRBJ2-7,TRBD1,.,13,CASSNGQGYEQYF,TGTGCCAGCTCTAACGGACAGGGATACGAGCAGTACTTC
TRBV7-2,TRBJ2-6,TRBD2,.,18,CASSSRLAGGSGANVLTF,TGTGCCAGCAGCTCAAGACTAGCGGGGGGCTCTGGAGCCAACGTCCTGACTTTC
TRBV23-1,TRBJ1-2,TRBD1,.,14,CASRGFGTGYGYTF,TGCGCCAGCAGAGGCTTCGGGACAGGATATGGCTACACCTTC
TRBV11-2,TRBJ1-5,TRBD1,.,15,CASSTGQGYNQPQHF,TGTGCCAGCAGCACGGGACAGGGGTACAATCAGCCCCAGCATTTT
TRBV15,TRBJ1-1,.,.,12,CATSTLQGVAFF,TGTGCCACCAGCACCTTACAGGGAGTAGCTTTCTTT
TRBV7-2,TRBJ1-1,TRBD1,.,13,CASSLDRDTEAFF,TGTGCCAGCAGCTTGGACAGGGACACTGAAGCTTTCTTT
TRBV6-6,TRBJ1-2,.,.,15,CASSYISNRNYGYTF,TGTGCCAGCAGTTATATAAGTAACAGGAACTATGGCTACACCTTC
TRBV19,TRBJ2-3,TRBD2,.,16,CASRSGLAESTDTQYF,TGTGCCAGTCGTTCGGGACTAGCGGAGAGCACAGATACGCAGTATTTT
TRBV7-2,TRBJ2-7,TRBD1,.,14,CASSQGQGLHEQYF,TGTGCCAGCAGCCAAGGACAGGGTTTACACGAGCAGTACTTC
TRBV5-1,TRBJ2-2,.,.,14,CASSMIVVTGELFF,TGCGCCAGCAGCATGATAGTCGTCACCGGGGAGCTGTTTTTT
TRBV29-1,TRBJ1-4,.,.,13,CSVLGSLNEKLFF,TGCAGCGTTCTCGGTTCTCTTAATGAAAAACTGTTTTTT